The 28 T cell receptor beta chains presented below share a single source sample, sequenced in a study of blood T cell repertoires in COVID-19. Produced via immunoSEQ multiplex PCR; TCRdb's table is partial and in-frame only. The sample has about 210,000 clones, about four fifths seen once. Sequenced: peripheral blood. These receptors all come from a woman in her forties or fifties with acute or convalescent COVID-19.

In this sample, this clone turned up once. The V and J genes are TRBV2 and TRBJ1-2, with 8 nucleotides matching TRBD1. CDR3 length: 15 amino acids. Germline CDR1 reads SNHLY; CDR2 reads FYNNEI. With V trimmed by 2 bases and J by 2 bases, 4 bases remained unmatched. CDR3 in amino acids: CASSEWTGRNYGYTF. The DNA for the CDR3 is TGTGCCAGCAGTGAATGGACAGGGCGAAACTATGGCTACACCTTC. Looking up the rest from reference TRBV2 and TRBJ1-2 gives the full variable domain: EPEVTQTPSHQVTQMGQEVILRCVPISNHLYFYWYRQILGQKVEFLVSFYNNEISEKSEIFDDQFSVERPDGSNFTLKIRSTKLEDSAMYFCASSEWTGRNYGYTFGSGTRLTVV.

The chain carries TRBV6-5 and TRBJ1-6; the match to TRBD1 covers 9 bases. The V and J ends lost 6 bases and 9 bases, in that order; junction bases with no gene match: 6. There are 14 residues in the CDR3. From germline, CDR1 is MNHEY and CDR2 SVGAGI. The CDR3 sequence is CASSGQGYGSPLHF. CDR3 coding DNA: TGTGCCAGCAGCGGACAGGGGTACGGTTCACCCCTCCACTTT.

This clone was counted a few times. The chain is built from TRBV3-1 (or the pseudogene TRBV3-2) and TRBJ1-1; unclear D gene. Trimming cost V 4 bases and J 1 base, with 10 bases left between them. Germline lookup yields CDR1 LGHDT and CDR2 YNNKEL (reference sequence). The CDR3 has 14 residues. CDR3 DNA sequence: TGTGCCAGCAGCCCCATGCGGGGGAACACTGAAGCTTTCTTT. It is translated as CASSPMRGNTEAFF.

The chain recombines TRBV30 with TRBJ2-7, with a possible D match to TRBD2 (6 bases). Trimming stripped 8 bases from V and 2 bases from J, with 10 bases between. Looked up from germline, CDR1 is GTSNPN and CDR2 is SVGIG (reference sequence). This CDR3 spans 11 amino acids. The CDR3 spells CAAGEAYEQYF. CDR3 DNA: TGTGCCGCCGGGGAGGCCTACGAGCAGTACTTC.

Note on this clone: Sequence at one end of the junction differs from germline and may be a read error. The J gene is TRBJ1-2, the V gene TRBV29-1; no clear D gene. CDR3 length: 8 residues. The V gene's germline CDR1 is SQVTM and CDR2 ANQGSEA. This CDR3 is CSDSDGKF. CDR3 coding DNA: TGCAGCGACTCGGACGGGAAATTC.

This chain joins TRBV6-1 and TRBJ2-2, with TRBD2 identical over 9 bases. V shed 3 bases and J 6 bases; nucleotides not matched to a gene: 5. CDR3 size: 15 residues. CDR1 is MNHNS, CDR2 SASEGT, per germline. CDR3 DNA: TGTGCCAGCAGTGAGATAGCGGGAGCCCCCGGGGAGCTGTTTTTT. Its translation: CASSEIAGAPGELFF.

A few counts support this clone. This chain uses TRBV20-1 with TRBJ2-7; no reliable D call. With 3 bases removed from V and 3 bases from J, the gap between germline ends came to 15 bases. Germline loops: CDR1 DFQATT, CDR2 SNEGSKA (reference sequence). The CDR3 contains 14 residues. In DNA, the CDR3 is TGCAGTGCTAGTCTCGGGTCACCCCTCTACGAGCAGTACTTC. It codes for CSASLGSPLYEQYF.

This rearrangement joins TRBV7-2 to TRBJ2-3, with 14 nucleotides matching TRBD2. The CDR3 sequence is 16 residues long. Trimming at V came to 1 base and at J to 5 bases, leaving 2 bases not matched to a gene. The germline V gene encodes CDR1 SGHTA and CDR2 FQGNSA. CDR3 amino acids: CASSLGGLAGVDTQYF. The DNA for the CDR3 is TGTGCCAGCAGCTTAGGGGGACTAGCGGGAGTAGATACGCAGTATTTT.

This chain uses TRBV4-2 with TRBJ2-2, with TRBD1 identical over 7 bases. Germline V gene sequence: CDR1 LGHNA, CDR2 YNFKEQ. Germline trimming cut 2 bases from V and 5 bases from J; bases unmatched to any gene: 5. This CDR3 region has 15 residues. The CDR3 sequence: CASSQRQGGTGELFF. The CDR3 DNA reads TGTGCCAGCAGCCAACGACAGGGCGGAACCGGGGAGCTGTTTTTT.

This chain connects TRBV19 to TRBJ2-1, with D tentatively TRBD2 (5 bases). The V end was cut by 3 bases, the J end by 10 bases, with 10 bases between. This CDR3 spans 12 amino acids. Germline CDR1 is LNHDA and CDR2 is SQIVND (reference sequence). The DNA of the CDR3 is TGTGCCAGTAGTATTGAGGGAGACGAGCAGTTCTTC. It translates to CASSIEGDEQFF.

The CDR3 reads CAGAGGRASYEQYF. The CDR3 bases are TGTGCCGGGGCAGGGGGCAGGGCCTCCTACGAGCAGTACTTC. The rearrangement uses TRBV9 and TRBJ2-7; 8 bases align to TRBD1. V lost 10 bases, J lost 0 bases, and 9 bases stayed unmatched. This CDR3 spans 14 amino acids. Germline-derived CDR1 and CDR2 are SGDLS and YYNGEE.

This chain uses TRBV2 with TRBJ2-1, with D possibly being TRBD2 (5 bases). The CDR3 sequence is 14 residues long. The germline CDR1 and CDR2 sequences are SNHLY and FYNNEI. The germline V and J ends were trimmed by 0 bases and 6 bases, with 9 bases remaining between them. CDR3 nucleotides: TGTGCCAGCAGTGAAGCGGAGGTAATCAATGAGCAGTTCTTC. Translated, it gives CASSEAEVINEQFF.

The chain joins TRBV5-5 to TRBJ2-6, with unresolved D. From germline, CDR1 is SGHKS and CDR2 YYEKEE (reference sequence). V was shortened by 4 bases and J by 0 bases, with 5 bases between the two germline ends. This CDR3 has 14 residues. CDR3 DNA: TGTGCCAGCAGCCTGAGCTCTGGGGCCAACGTCCTGACTTTC. It translates to CASSLSSGANVLTF.

The V call is TRBV4-2, the J call TRBJ1-6; D remains unclear. Trimming took 0 bases from V and 1 from J, leaving 10 bases between them. Germline V gives CDR1 LGHNA, CDR2 YNFKEQ. CDR3 length equals 17 residues. CDR3 sequence reads: CASSQERQRSYNSPLHF. In DNA form, the CDR3 reads TGTGCCAGCAGCCAAGAGCGGCAGCGATCCTATAATTCACCCCTCCACTTT.

The chain joins TRBV13 to TRBJ2-3; D is undetermined. Germline V gene lookup returns CDR1 PRHDT and CDR2 FYEKMQ (reference sequence). CDR3 length: 12 amino acids. The V gene lost 5 bases and the J gene lost 1 base, with 4 bases spanning the gap. This CDR3 reads CASSRGTDTQYF. CDR3 in DNA: TGTGCCAGCAGCCGGGGCACAGATACGCAGTATTTT. Combining the CDR3 with reference TRBV13 and TRBJ2-3 gives the whole variable domain AAGVIQSPRHLIKEKRETATLKCYPIPRHDTVYWYQQGPGQDPQFLISFYEKMQSDKGSIPDRFSAQQFSDYHSELNMSSLELGDSALYFCASSRGTDTQYFGPGTRLTVL.

The gene calls are TRBV24-1 and TRBJ2-2; D uncertain. Germline V gene data show CDR1 as KGHDR and CDR2 as SFDVKD. V lost 5 bases, J lost 6 bases, and 9 bases lay in between. The CDR3 is 13 residues long. CDR3 region: CATSVPGPGELFF. CDR3 nucleotides: TGTGCCACCAGTGTACCTGGCCCCGGGGAGCTGTTTTTT.

V usage is TRBV24-1 and J usage is TRBJ2-5, with D maybe TRBD2 (5 bases). V dropped 1 base and J dropped 0 bases, with 11 bases sitting between them. Germline CDR1 KGHDR, CDR2 SFDVKD. The CDR3 totals 16 residues. The CDR3 DNA follows: TGTGCCACCAGTGATTTTCCTAGCTCGTACCAAGAGACCCAGTACTTC. Its translation: CATSDFPSSYQETQYF.

The chain has TRBV5-6 and TRBJ2-1; 7 positions agree with TRBD2. V trimming: 1 base; J trimming: 7 bases; junction bases outside the gene matches: 11. The germline V gene encodes CDR1 SGHDT and CDR2 YYEEEE. The CDR3 extends over 16 amino acids. CDR3 coding DNA: TGTGCCAGCAGCTTGTGGGGACTCACCGGGGGGAATGAGCAGTTCTTC. Protein product: CASSLWGLTGGNEQFF. Variable domain in full (rest from reference TRBV5-6 and TRBJ2-1): DAGVTQSPTHLIKTRGQQVTLRCSPKSGHDTVSWYQQALGQGPQFIFQYYEEEERQRGNFPDRFSGHQFPNYSSELNVNALLLGDSALYLCASSLWGLTGGNEQFFGPGTRLTVL.

This clone was observed a handful of times. This chain links TRBV4-1 with TRBJ2-2, with 8 bases fitting TRBD1. Germline V gene lookup returns CDR1 MGHRA and CDR2 YSYEKL. With 5 bases clipped from V and 7 bases from J, the junction kept 3 bases outside the gene matches. The CDR3 loop spans 13 amino acids. Here the CDR3 reads CASSWTGLGELFF. The CDR3 nucleotides read TGCGCCAGCAGCTGGACAGGGCTCGGGGAGCTGTTTTTT.

The chain carries TRBV7-3 and TRBJ2-2; D is ambiguous. Germline CDR1 and CDR2: SGHTA and FQGTGA. This CDR3 is 14 amino acids long. V lost 8 bases and J 1 base, leaving 11 bases between the germline ends. CDR3 nucleotide sequence: TGTGCCAGCCGCCGACTGGAGAACACCGGGGAGCTGTTTTTT. It encodes CASRRLENTGELFF.

The rearrangement links TRBV28 to TRBJ1-2; D gene uncertain. CDR1 and CDR2 from the germline V gene are MDHEN and SYDVKM. The V gene lost 8 bases and the J gene lost 1 base, with 14 bases spanning the gap. The CDR3 contains 14 residues. CDR3 in DNA: TGTGCCAGCTATAATCCCACGGTTAACTATGGCTACACCTTC. As protein: CASYNPTVNYGYTF.

The V call is TRBV11-2, the J call TRBJ1-1, with D maybe TRBD1 (5 bases). The CDR3 runs to 19 residues. The V end lost 0 bases, the J end lost 4 bases, and 24 bases lay between the germline ends. CDR1 is SGHAT, CDR2 FQNNGV, per germline. Here the CDR3 reads CASSLDGVDMGGIRTEAFF. In DNA form, the CDR3 reads TGTGCCAGCAGCTTAGATGGAGTTGACATGGGGGGAATTCGCACTGAAGCTTTCTTT.

The rearrangement joins TRBV11-2 to TRBJ2-7, with 8 bases lining up with TRBD2. V was clipped by 5 bases and J by 6 bases; unmatched bases: 9. Germline values: CDR1 SGHAT, CDR2 FQNNGV. The CDR3 sequence is 14 residues long. The CDR3 nucleotides are TGTGCCAGCAGCCCTAGTAGCGGGACCCGCGAGCAGTACTTC. Its translation is CASSPSSGTREQYF.

The gene calls are TRBV6-5 and TRBJ2-7; D is ambiguous. Germline CDR1 and CDR2: MNHEY and SVGAGI. V was shortened by 6 bases and J by 1 base, with 10 bases between the two germline ends. This CDR3 contains 13 residues. The CDR3 nucleotides read TGTGCCAGCAGCGCCTATAATTCCTACGAGCAGTACTTC. Translating it yields CASSAYNSYEQYF.

This clone was picked up one time. V usage is TRBV19 and J usage is TRBJ2-3; 9 nucleotides align to TRBD2. Germline loops: CDR1 LNHDA, CDR2 SQIVND (reference sequence). The V gene end was trimmed by 7 bases and the J gene end by 3 bases; junction bases not matched to a gene: 5. The CDR3 has 14 residues. The DNA for the CDR3 is TGTGCCAGTAAGGAGCGGGGGGCAACAGATACGCAGTATTTT. Translated: CASKERGATDTQYF.

The chain employs TRBV30 and TRBJ1-1, with a weak D call TRBD1 (5 bases). Per the germline V gene, CDR1 is GTSNPN and CDR2 is SVGIG (reference sequence). V lost 3 bases and J lost 4, with 9 bases in between. The CDR3 covers 12 residues. The CDR3 here is CAWRGGSTEAFF. CDR3 coding DNA: TGTGCCTGGAGGGGGGGGAGCACTGAAGCTTTCTTT. The full variable domain, completed using reference TRBV30 and TRBJ1-1, is SQTIHQWPATLVQPVGSPLSLECTVEGTSNPNLYWYRQAAGRGLQLLFYSVGIGQISSEVPQNLSASRPQDRQFILSSKKLLLSDSGFYLCAWRGGSTEAFFGQGTRLTVV.

This clone occurred once. The chain is built from TRBV7-6 and TRBJ1-4, with 7 positions matching TRBD1. The length of the CDR3 is 15 residues. CDR1 SGHVS and CDR2 FNYEAQ come from the germline V gene. The V segment lost 2 bases and the J segment 3 bases; nucleotides outside the gene matches: 3. The CDR3 DNA is TGTGCCAGCAGCTTATGGGACAGAGCTAATGAAAAACTGTTTTTT. Translated: CASSLWDRANEKLFF.

This chain links TRBV27 with TRBJ2-7; D may be TRBD2 (5 bases). There are 15 residues in the CDR3. V gave up 3 bases and J gave up 3 bases, with 15 bases separating them. Germline V CDR1 and CDR2: MNHEY, SMNVEV (reference sequence). This chain's CDR3 is CASSFSSGRGYEQYF. The DNA for the CDR3 is TGTGCCAGCAGTTTCTCGTCCGGTCGGGGCTACGAGCAGTACTTC.